Each of the 18 T cell receptor beta chains below was sequenced from the same sample in a study of human T cells and chemical hapten exposure. Time point given: patch test 2, 6 weeks after DPC sensitization. Treatment reported: therapeutic diphenylcyclopropenone sensitization with weekly scalp DPC. TCRdb re-called the RACE reads with MiXCR, one entry per CDR3 protein. The data contain around 360,000 distinct CDR3 sequences, roughly 6% of them singletons. The source material was whole blood, sampled in connection with sensitization to the hapten diphenylcyclopropenone (DPC). These receptors came from a woman aged 18-29 years with alopecia areata. Some clones in this sample may be carry-over from other donors' samples.

The chain joins TRBV18 to TRBJ1-1, with 10 nucleotides matching TRBD1. The CDR3 is 15 amino acids. From germline, CDR1 is KGHSH and CDR2 LQKENI. Trimming removed 3 bases from V and 5 bases from J; junction bases left unmatched: 6. The CDR3 reads CASSPLVGQGTEAFF. CDR3 coding DNA: TGTGCCAGCTCACCGCTGGTGGGACAGGGGACTGAAGCTTTCTTT.

The CDR3: CASSESSARYTEAFF. The CDR3 DNA is TGTGCCAGCAGTGAGTCGAGTGCAAGGTACACTGAAGCTTTCTTT. This chain uses TRBV6-1 with TRBJ1-1; no clear D. The length of the CDR3 is 15 residues. The germline V gene has CDR1 MNHNS and CDR2 SASEGT. V dropped 3 bases and J dropped 3 bases, with 14 bases sitting between them.

This chain connects TRBV20-1 to TRBJ2-3, with D possibly matching TRBD2 (7 bases). The V end was cut by 1 base, the J end by 4 bases, with 12 bases between. From germline, CDR1 is DFQATT and CDR2 SNEGSKA (reference sequence). This CDR3 spans 14 amino acids. The CDR3 nucleotides read TGCAGTGCTAGAGTTGGCGGGGGCTCAGATACGCAGTATTTT. This gives the protein CSARVGGGSDTQYF.

The rearrangement uses TRBV28 and TRBJ2-1; D not resolved. The germline V gene encodes CDR1 MDHEN and CDR2 SYDVKM. The CDR3 covers 13 residues. V dropped 2 bases and J dropped 8 bases, with 10 bases sitting between them. In DNA form, the CDR3 reads TGTGCCAGCAGTTTAGTGGGCGGCGATGAGCAGTTCTTC. This encodes CASSLVGGDEQFF.

This chain joins TRBV7-9 and TRBJ2-7; D might be TRBD1 (6 bases). Trimming removed 8 bases at V and 5 bases at J, with 19 bases between. The CDR3 is made up of 14 amino acids. Looked up from germline, CDR1 is SEHNR and CDR2 is FQNEAQ (reference sequence). The CDR3 is CASASLTGTNEQYF. CDR3 nucleotide sequence: TGTGCCAGCGCATCCCTAACAGGGACCAACGAGCAGTACTTC. Full variable domain (missing parts from reference TRBV7-9 and TRBJ2-7): DTGVSQNPRHKITKRGQNVTFRCDPISEHNRLYWYRQTLGQGPEFLTYFQNEAQLEKSRLLSDRFSAERPKGSFSTLEIQRTEQGDSAMYLCASASLTGTNEQYFGPGTRLTVT.

This clonotype was recorded many times. The chain is built from TRBV6-6 and TRBJ2-1, with 14 bases that match TRBD2. Losses at the gene ends were 4 bases for V and 4 bases for J; bases not matched to a gene: 3. This CDR3 region has 16 residues. CDR1 is MNHNY, CDR2 SVGAGI, per germline (reference sequence). CDR3 DNA: TGTGCCAGCAGTTCCGGGACTAGCGGGGGATACAATGAGCAGTTCTTC. This encodes CASSSGTSGGYNEQFF.

This clonotype has at least ten counts. The chain is built from TRBV7-9 and TRBJ1-1; D may be TRBD1 (6 bases). V lost 5 bases to trimming and J lost 8 bases, with 24 bases between them. The CDR3 has 16 amino acids. The V gene's germline CDR1 is SEHNR and CDR2 FQNEAQ (reference sequence). The CDR3 sequence is CASSRGGQGLYEEAFF. As DNA, the CDR3 is TGTGCCAGCAGCCGCGGGGGGCAGGGCCTTTATGAGGAAGCTTTCTTT.

This clonotype showed up just a few times. This chain uses TRBV18 with TRBJ1-2; D ambiguous. Trimming pared 2 bases from V and 4 bases from J, leaving 11 bases between. Per the germline V gene, CDR1 is KGHSH and CDR2 is LQKENI. The CDR3 consists of 14 residues. CDR3 protein: CASSPIQTVYGYTF. The CDR3 DNA reads as TGTGCCAGCTCACCAATACAGACTGTCTATGGCTACACCTTC.

A few counts support this clonotype. This sequence joins TRBV3-1 and TRBJ1-1, with D possibly being TRBD1 (5 bases). CDR3 size: 15 residues. Germline V gives CDR1 LGHDT, CDR2 YNNKEL (reference sequence). Trimming removed 4 bases at V and 0 bases at J, with 12 bases between. The CDR3 coding sequence is TGTGCCAGCAGCCCAGGGTCCAACATGAACACTGAAGCTTTCTTT. This encodes CASSPGSNMNTEAFF.

This rearrangement joins TRBV6-2 or TRBV6-3 to TRBJ1-2; weak D call: TRBD1 (6 bases). The V end lost 5 bases, the J end lost 3 bases, and 19 bases lay between the germline ends. This CDR3 has 16 residues. The germline CDR1 and CDR2 sequences are MNHEY and SVGEGT. The DNA of the CDR3 is TGTGCCAGCAGTCTGCTATTTGACAGGTGGGACTATGGCTACACCTTC. Its protein is CASSLLFDRWDYGYTF.

The V call is TRBV6-5, the J call TRBJ2-4; tentative D call: TRBD2 (7 bases). This CDR3 contains 16 residues. Germline V CDR1 and CDR2: MNHEY, SVGAGI. V lost 5 bases, J lost 1 base, and 15 bases lay in between. CDR3 amino acids: CASSRGGRGAKNIQYF. The CDR3 DNA sequence: TGTGCCAGCAGTCGCGGGGGCCGAGGGGCCAAAAACATTCAGTACTTC.

This clonotype has a handful of counts. This sequence joins TRBV18 and TRBJ1-3; 9 nucleotides line up with TRBD1. The V segment lost 3 bases and the J segment 3 bases; nucleotides outside the gene matches: 6. CDR1 and CDR2 (germline): KGHSH, LQKENI. This CDR3 has 16 residues. This chain's CDR3 is CASSPNRGHVGNTIYF. CDR3 coding DNA: TGTGCCAGCTCACCCAACAGGGGGCACGTTGGAAACACCATATATTTT.

This clonotype was detected many times. This chain uses TRBV5-1 with TRBJ1-4; 7 bases are a match to TRBD1. V lost 1 base to trimming and J lost 4 bases; unmatched junction nucleotides: 4. The CDR3 is 15 residues long. Germline lookup yields CDR1 SGHRS and CDR2 YFSETQ. For the CDR3, the DNA is TGCGCCAGCAGCTTGACAGGGGCAGATAATGAAAAACTGTTTTTT. It encodes CASSLTGADNEKLFF.

This clonotype was seen a handful of times. This chain connects TRBV4-3 to TRBJ2-1; 10 nucleotides agree with TRBD2. V was clipped by 0 bases and J by 15 bases; unmatched bases: 11. This CDR3 has 15 residues. The germline gives CDR1 LGHNA, CDR2 YSLEER. Here the CDR3 DNA reads TGCGCCAGCAGCCAAGATCAAGGAGCGGGGGGGCGGGCGTTCTTC. The encoded protein is CASSQDQGAGGRAFF.

The rearrangement joins TRBV6-5 to TRBJ2-1; no clear D. V was pared by 1 base and J by 2 bases, with 9 bases between. The CDR3 sequence is 15 residues long. Germline-derived CDR1 and CDR2 are MNHEY and SVGAGI. This CDR3 is CASSYWTGTYNEQFF. The CDR3 DNA follows: TGTGCCAGCAGTTACTGGACGGGCACCTACAATGAGCAGTTCTTC.

The V and J genes are TRBV15 and TRBJ1-5; D not certain. The CDR3 covers 14 residues. Germline CDR1 reads LNHNV; CDR2 reads YYDKDF (reference sequence). The ends were cut back, 5 bases at V and 0 bases at J, with 8 bases in the middle. The CDR3 protein is CATSRENSNQPQHF. CDR3 bases: TGTGCCACCAGCCGTGAAAATAGCAATCAGCCCCAGCATTTT.

Many counts were recorded for this clonotype. V and J are TRBV9 and TRBJ2-3; maybe TRBD1 (5 bases). V lost 2 bases, J lost 4 bases, and 14 bases lay in between. CDR3 length: 15 residues. CDR1 and CDR2 from the germline V gene are SGDLS and YYNGEE. The CDR3 is CASSVDSYPSDTQYF. The CDR3 bases are TGTGCCAGCAGCGTTGACAGTTACCCCTCAGATACGCAGTATTTT.

This clonotype was recorded many times. V usage is TRBV12-3 or TRBV12-4 and J usage is TRBJ1-6; perhaps TRBD1 as D (5 bases). The CDR3 covers 12 residues. Between the trimmed V and J ends, which lost 7 bases and 9 bases, there was a span of 10 bases. In DNA form, the CDR3 reads TGTGCCAGCAACTTTGGGGGTTCACCCCTCCACTTT. Translating it yields CASNFGGSPLHF.